Below, 15 T cell receptor beta chains from the same sample are listed, as sequenced in a study of CD8+ T cells in alopecia areata. TCR sequencing used cDNA made by reverse transcription of extracted RNA. The protocol was immunoSEQ multiplex PCR, while the TCRdb copy is restricted to in-frame clones and leaves out a portion. The profile covers about 64,000 clones, with about 40% appearing a single time and roughly 47% taken by the ten largest. Sequenced: NKG2D-low CD8+ T cells sorted from blood. The receptors derive from a human donor with alopecia areata.

The V and J genes are TRBV27 and TRBJ2-7, with D perhaps matching TRBD1 or TRBD2 (5 bases each). Germline loops: CDR1 MNHEY, CDR2 SMNVEV (reference sequence). The CDR3 contains 14 residues. Trimming stripped 6 bases from V and 2 bases from J, with 14 bases between. CDR3 DNA: TGTGCCAGCAGATACCGGGACGGTCCCTACGAGCAGTACTTC. Encoded protein: CASRYRDGPYEQYF.

This clone showed up just a few times. V usage is TRBV5-1 and J usage is TRBJ2-7; D is ambiguous. Trimming removed 5 bases at V and 0 bases at J, with 15 bases between. From germline, CDR1 is SGHRS and CDR2 YFSETQ. The CDR3 extends over 15 amino acids. CDR3 bases: TGCGCCAGCAGGGCGGAGTTGGCTAGCTCCTACGAGCAGTACTTC. Translation gives CASRAELASSYEQYF. The full variable domain, with the rest looked up from reference TRBV5-1 and TRBJ2-7, is KAGVTQTPRYLIKTRGQQVTLSCSPISGHRSVSWYQQTPGQGLQFLFEYFSETQRNKGNFPGRFSGRQFSNSRSEMNVSTLELGDSALYLCASRAELASSYEQYFGPGTRLTVT.

CDR3 in amino acids: CAISESTSGRRETQYF. The DNA for the CDR3 is TGTGCCATCAGTGAGTCGACCTCAGGCAGGAGAGAGACCCAGTACTTC. The chain recombines TRBV10-3 with TRBJ2-5; no definite D call. Per germline, CDR1 ENHRY and CDR2 SYGVKD. This CDR3 comprises 16 residues. Trimming removed 0 bases from V and 4 bases from J, with 15 bases in between.

The chain has TRBV27 and TRBJ1-6; D gene unclear. The CDR3 contains 13 residues. The germline gives CDR1 MNHEY, CDR2 SMNVEV (reference sequence). Trimming removed 8 bases from V and 5 bases from J, with 10 bases in between. CDR3 DNA: TGTGCCAGCGCGATTGTTGATAATTCACCCCTCCACTTT. Its translation is CASAIVDNSPLHF.

This clone was seen many times. The rearrangement uses TRBV19 and TRBJ1-4; unclear D gene. The CDR3 extends over 12 amino acids. In germline, CDR1 is LNHDA, CDR2 SQIVND (reference sequence). V dropped 10 bases and J dropped 8 bases, with 14 bases sitting between them. CDR3 bases: TGTGCCACTCGTGGGGAAAGGGAAAAACTGTTTTTT. Translated: CATRGEREKLFF.

The rearrangement links TRBV13 to TRBJ2-7; D may correspond to TRBD1 or TRBD2 (5 bases each). Germline V gene lookup returns CDR1 PRHDT and CDR2 FYEKMQ (reference sequence). The CDR3 covers 12 residues. The V end was cut by 5 bases, the J end by 7 bases, with 12 bases between. The DNA for the CDR3 is TGTGCCAGCAGCCCCACGGGGCGGGAGCAGTACTTC. Translating gives CASSPTGREQYF.

This clone showed up just once. The chain has TRBV27 and TRBJ2-2; 10 bases align to TRBD1. Trimming removed 5 bases from V and 6 bases from J; junction bases left unmatched: 3. Germline CDR1 is MNHEY and CDR2 is SMNVEV (reference sequence). The CDR3 runs to 14 residues. The CDR3 here is CASSPGTGAGELFF. Written as DNA, the CDR3 is TGTGCCAGCAGTCCCGGGACAGGGGCCGGGGAGCTGTTTTTT.

Regarding this clone: This likely comes from a read error, as the CDR3 has no conserved phenylalanine or tryptophan at its end. No DNA is shown, since the ends of the CDR3 on it are uncertain; the CDR3 is the one TCRdb lists. This sequence joins TRBV7-9 and TRBJ2-4; the table assigns TRBD2, which was not confirmed against the DNA. 12 amino acids form the CDR3, both terminal residues included. Germline CDR1 reads SEHNR; CDR2 reads FQNEAQ (reference sequence). This CDR3 reads CASSLAGGGLLY.

The chain links TRBV12-5 to TRBJ2-7; 7 bases line up with TRBD2. CDR3 length: 16 residues. After removal of 2 bases from V and 2 bases from J, the junction contained 9 bases not matched to a gene. Germline-derived CDR1 and CDR2 are LGHNT and FRNRAP. CDR3 sequence: CASGLSPSGVPYEQYF. The CDR3 nucleotides read TGTGCTAGTGGTTTGTCCCCCAGCGGGGTCCCCTACGAGCAGTACTTC.

This chain joins TRBV2 and TRBJ1-5; possible D gene TRBD1, 6 bases. Trimming shortened V by 8 bases and J by 6 bases, and 14 bases separated the two germline ends. The CDR3 is 13 amino acids. CDR1 SNHLY and CDR2 FYNNEI come from the germline V gene. The CDR3 DNA follows: TGTGCCAGCGAGGAACAGGGAACTCAGCCCCAGCATTTT. It encodes CASEEQGTQPQHF.

The chain is built from TRBV9 and TRBJ2-1; the D is unclear. V dropped 3 bases and J dropped 6 bases, with 13 bases sitting between them. CDR3 length equals 14 residues. Germline loops: CDR1 SGDLS, CDR2 YYNGEE. The CDR3 DNA follows: TGTGCCAGCAGCGCCTCCGGGTCCATCAATGAGCAGTTCTTC. Protein sequence: CASSASGSINEQFF.

V usage is TRBV25-1 and J usage is TRBJ2-1, with 11 bases aligning to TRBD2. The CDR3 is made up of 14 amino acids. The germline V gene has CDR1 MGHDK and CDR2 SYGVNS. The V and J ends lost 5 bases and 8 bases, in that order; junction bases with no gene match: 5. CDR3 loop: CASSLTSGSDEQFF. The CDR3 bases are TGTGCCAGCAGTCTTACTAGCGGGAGTGATGAGCAGTTCTTC.

The rearrangement uses TRBV18 and TRBJ2-3, with D perhaps matching TRBD2 (6 bases). Germline CDR1 and CDR2: KGHSH and LQKENI. CDR3 length equals 17 residues. Trimming took off 3 bases at V and 2 bases at J, with 18 bases between the two ends. CDR3: CASSPQTRDSNTDTQYF. CDR3 DNA sequence: TGTGCCAGCTCACCTCAAACCAGGGACTCCAACACAGATACGCAGTATTTT.

The chain is built from TRBV7-9 and TRBJ2-7, with 7 bases fitting TRBD1. After removal of 2 bases from V and 6 bases from J, the junction contained 7 bases not matched to a gene. Germline V gene data show CDR1 as SEHNR and CDR2 as FQNEAQ (reference sequence). The CDR3 consists of 14 residues. The CDR3 loop reads CASSLLAGGPEQYF. The DNA of the CDR3 is TGTGCCAGCAGCTTATTGGCAGGGGGTCCCGAGCAGTACTTC.

This clone was counted only a few times. This sequence joins TRBV19 and TRBJ2-2; D not resolved. CDR3 length: 14 residues. V was clipped by 9 bases and J by 0 bases, with 11 bases between them. CDR1 and CDR2 (germline): LNHDA, SQIVND (reference sequence). CDR3 coding DNA: TGTGCCAGCCTTGGGCGATCGAACACCGGGGAGCTGTTTTTT. The encoded protein is CASLGRSNTGELFF.